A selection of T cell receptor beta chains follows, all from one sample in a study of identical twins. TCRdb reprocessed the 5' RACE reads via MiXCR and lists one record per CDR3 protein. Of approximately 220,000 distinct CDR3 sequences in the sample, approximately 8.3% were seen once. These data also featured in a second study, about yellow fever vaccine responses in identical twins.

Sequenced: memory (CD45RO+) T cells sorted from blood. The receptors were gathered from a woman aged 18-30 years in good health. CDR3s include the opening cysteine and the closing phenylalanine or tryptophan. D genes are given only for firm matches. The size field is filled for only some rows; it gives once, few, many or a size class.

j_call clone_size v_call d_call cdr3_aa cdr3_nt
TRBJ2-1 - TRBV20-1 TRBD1 CSASRDRDNEQFF TGCAGTGCTAGTAGGGACAGGGACAATGAGCAGTTCTTC
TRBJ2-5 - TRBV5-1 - CASSLGAFSRETQYF TGCGCCAGCAGCTTGGGGGCTTTTTCTAGGGAGACCCAGTACTTC
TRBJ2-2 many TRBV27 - CASSFGGNRNTGELFF TGTGCCAGCAGTTTCGGCGGCAACAGAAACACCGGGGAGCTGTTTTTT
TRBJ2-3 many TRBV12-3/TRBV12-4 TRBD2 CASSLALAGGKDTQYF TGTGCCAGCAGTTTAGCGCTAGCGGGAGGGAAAGATACGCAGTATTTT
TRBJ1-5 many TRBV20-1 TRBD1 CSAVRDRRQPQHF TGCAGTGCTGTACGGGACAGGCGTCAGCCCCAGCATTTT
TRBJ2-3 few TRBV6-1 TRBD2 CASSELPRGGAVDTQYF TGTGCCAGCAGTGAACTCCCTCGGGGGGGGGCGGTAGATACGCAGTATTTT
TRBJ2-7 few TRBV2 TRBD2 CASMTSDSYEQYF TGTGCCAGCATGACTAGCGACTCCTACGAGCAGTACTTC
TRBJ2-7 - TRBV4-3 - CASSQDTAYEQYF TGCGCCAGCAGCCAAGATACGGCGTACGAGCAGTACTTC
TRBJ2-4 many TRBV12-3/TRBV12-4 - CASSWWPSPGNIQYF TGTGCCAGCAGTTGGTGGCCTAGCCCAGGGAACATTCAGTACTTC
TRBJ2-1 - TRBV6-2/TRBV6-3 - CASSYGYEQFF TGTGCCAGCAGTTATGGGTATGAGCAGTTCTTC
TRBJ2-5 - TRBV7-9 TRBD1 CASSSTGGRGETQYF TGTGCCAGCAGCTCGACAGGGGGCCGGGGTGAGACCCAGTACTTC
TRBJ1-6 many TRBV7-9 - CASSLGAISHNSPLHF TGTGCCAGCAGCTTAGGGGCAATTTCTCATAATTCACCCCTCCACTTT
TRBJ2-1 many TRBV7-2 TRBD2 CASSLSRALAGSHEQFF TGTGCCAGCAGCTTGAGTAGGGCGCTAGCGGGAAGTCACGAGCAGTTCTTC
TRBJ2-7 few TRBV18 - CASSYSPGTPYEQYF TGTGCCAGCTCATACAGCCCCGGGACTCCCTACGAGCAGTACTTC
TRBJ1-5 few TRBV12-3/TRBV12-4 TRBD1 CASSTWTGGLSPQPQHF TGTGCCAGCAGTACCTGGACAGGGGGCCTAAGTCCTCAGCCCCAGCATTTT
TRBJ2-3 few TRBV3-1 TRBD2 CASSSRGLAGANTQYF TGTGCCAGCAGCTCGCGGGGACTAGCGGGAGCAAATACGCAGTATTTT
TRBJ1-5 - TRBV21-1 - CASSASRGLCNQPQHF TGTGCCAGCAGCGCCTCCAGGGGGCTGTGCAATCAGCCCCAGCATTTT
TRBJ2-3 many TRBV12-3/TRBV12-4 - CASSFGDTQYF TGTGCCAGCAGTTTTGGAGATACGCAGTATTTT
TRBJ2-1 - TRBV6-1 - CASSEEGGRYNEQFF TGTGCCAGCAGTGAGGAGGGGGGGCGCTACAATGAGCAGTTCTTC
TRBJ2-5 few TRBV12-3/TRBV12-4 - CASLSQDPGRETQYF TGTGCCAGCCTCTCCCAGGACCCGGGTAGGGAGACCCAGTACTTC
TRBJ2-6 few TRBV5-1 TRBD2 CASSPGRVALNVLTF TGCGCCAGCAGCCCGGGGAGGGTAGCTCTCAACGTCCTGACTTTC
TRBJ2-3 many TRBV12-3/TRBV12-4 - CASKVASRVTDTQYF TGTGCCAGCAAAGTGGCTAGCAGGGTCACAGATACGCAGTATTTT
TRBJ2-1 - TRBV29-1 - CSVEGWGTSSYNEQFF TGCAGCGTTGAAGGTTGGGGGACGAGCTCCTACAATGAGCAGTTCTTC
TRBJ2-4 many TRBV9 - CASSGGAIENIQYF TGTGCCAGCAGTGGGGGGGCTATAGAAAACATTCAGTACTTC
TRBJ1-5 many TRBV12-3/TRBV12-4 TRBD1 CASSSDTGTGYQPQHF TGTGCCAGCAGTTCCGACACCGGGACAGGGTATCAGCCCCAGCATTTT
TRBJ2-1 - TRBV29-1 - CSVVRGVSYNEQFF TGCAGCGTTGTCAGAGGGGTCTCCTACAATGAGCAGTTCTTC
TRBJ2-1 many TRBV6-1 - CASSLERNEQFF TGTGCCAGCAGCTTAGAGCGCAATGAGCAGTTCTTC
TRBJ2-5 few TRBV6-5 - CASSYSGRSGETQYF TGTGCCAGCAGTTACTCGGGCAGGTCGGGAGAGACCCAGTACTTC
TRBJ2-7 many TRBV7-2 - CASSLKDPYEQYF TGTGCCAGCAGCTTAAAGGATCCGTACGAGCAGTACTTC
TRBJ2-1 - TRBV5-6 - CASSFFDSYNEQFF TGTGCCAGCAGCTTTTTCGACAGCTACAATGAGCAGTTCTTC
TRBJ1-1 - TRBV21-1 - CASSKYRGREMALDTEAFF TGTGCCAGCAGCAAATACAGGGGTAGGGAAATGGCGTTGGACACTGAAGCTTTCTTT
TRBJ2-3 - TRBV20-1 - CSANDKGISTDTQYF TGCAGTGCCAACGATAAAGGGATTTCCACAGATACGCAGTATTTT
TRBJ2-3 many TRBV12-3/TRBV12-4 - CASSLWRTLFRDTQYF TGTGCCAGCAGTTTGTGGCGGACTTTATTTCGAGATACGCAGTATTTT
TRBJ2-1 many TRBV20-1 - CSAREGMDEQFF TGCAGTGCTAGGGAGGGGATGGATGAGCAGTTCTTC
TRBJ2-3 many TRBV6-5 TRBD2 CASSYLMAGGPDTQYF TGTGCCAGCAGTTACCTCATGGCGGGAGGGCCGGATACGCAGTATTTT
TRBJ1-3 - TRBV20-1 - CSARAQLVGNTIYF TGCAGTGCCAGAGCACAGCTAGTTGGAAACACCATATATTTT
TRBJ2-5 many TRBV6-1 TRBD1 CASSETGGSGQYF TGTGCCAGCAGTGAAACAGGGGGCAGTGGGCAATACTTC
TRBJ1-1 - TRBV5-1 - CASSFQQTNTEAFF TGCGCCAGCAGCTTCCAGCAGACGAACACTGAAGCTTTCTTT
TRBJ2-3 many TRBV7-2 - CASSSTSTSTDTQYF TGTGCCAGCAGCTCGACTAGTACTAGCACAGATACGCAGTATTTT
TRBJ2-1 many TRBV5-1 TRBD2 CASSLAQRENEQFF TGCGCCAGCAGCTTGGCCCAGCGGGAGAATGAGCAGTTCTTC
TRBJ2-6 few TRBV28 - CASSKSLSGANVLTF TGTGCCAGCAGCAAGTCCCTCTCTGGGGCCAACGTCCTGACTTTC
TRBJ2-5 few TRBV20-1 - CSAPYQETQYF TGCAGTGCTCCCTATCAAGAGACCCAGTACTTC
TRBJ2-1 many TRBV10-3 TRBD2 CAISGGLVSAGGPFNEQFF TGTGCCATCAGTGGGGGGCTGGTTTCGGCGGGGGGCCCCTTCAATGAGCAGTTCTTC
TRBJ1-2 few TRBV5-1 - CASSLADSNYGYTF TGCGCCAGCAGCTTGGCGGACAGTAACTATGGCTACACCTTC
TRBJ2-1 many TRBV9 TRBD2 CASSVGTSKGYEQFF TGTGCCAGCAGCGTCGGGACTAGCAAAGGCTATGAGCAGTTCTTC
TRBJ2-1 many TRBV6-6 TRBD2 CAYSPGGMTSGRATSYNEQFF TGTGCATACTCCCCCGGAGGGATGACTAGCGGGAGGGCCACCTCCTACAATGAGCAGTTCTTC
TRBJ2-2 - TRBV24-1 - CATTDWNTGELFF TGTGCCACCACTGATTGGAACACCGGGGAGCTGTTTTTT
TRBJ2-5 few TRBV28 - CATSVVQETQYF TGTGCCACCTCGGTTGTCCAAGAGACCCAGTACTTC
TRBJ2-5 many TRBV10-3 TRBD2 CASQITSGLQETQYF TGTGCCAGCCAGATAACTAGCGGACTTCAAGAGACCCAGTACTTC